These T cell receptor beta chains were read from a single sample in a study of blood T cell repertoires in COVID-19. Clones were read by immunoSEQ multiplex PCR, and TCRdb kept only the in-frame ones, dropping some. The sample has about 240,000 clones; more than 85% are singletons. What was sequenced was peripheral blood. Source of these receptors: a woman aged 70 to 79 with active or convalescent COVID-19. CDR3s include the opening cysteine and the closing phenylalanine or tryptophan. The D gene is left open where the match is weak. Not all rows give a size; the values are once, few, many and, for expanded clones, a class.

TRBV7-9	NA	TRBD1	TRBJ1-2	CASSTGDGGGYTF	TGTGCCAGCAGCACAGGGGACGGAGGTGGCTACACCTTC
TRBV5-1	NA	TRBD1	TRBJ1-1	CASSSRTGDTEAFF	TGCGCCAGCAGCTCCCGGACAGGGGACACTGAAGCTTTCTTT
TRBV6-1	NA	NA	TRBJ2-1	CASSEAIFAASQFF	TGTGCCAGCAGTGAAGCAATCTTCGCGGCGAGTCAGTTCTTC
TRBV7-2	NA	TRBD2	TRBJ2-5	CASSPQPGGRETQYF	TGTGCCAGCAGCCCCCAACCCGGGGGGAGAGAGACCCAGTACTTC
TRBV6-2/TRBV6-3	few	NA	TRBJ1-2	CASSYPSAGDYGYTF	TGTGCCAGCAGTTACCCGAGCGCGGGAGACTATGGCTACACCTTC
TRBV2	NA	NA	TRBJ1-4	CASSAAGMTNEKLFF	TGTGCCAGCAGCGCCGCAGGGATGACTAATGAAAAACTGTTTTTT
TRBV5-6	NA	TRBD1	TRBJ1-4	CASSMGQGSEKLFF	TGTGCCAGCAGCATGGGACAGGGGAGCGAAAAACTGTTTTTT
TRBV4-3	NA	TRBD1	TRBJ1-4	CASSQGNRGTNEKLFF	TGCGCCAGCAGCCAAGGCAACAGGGGAACTAATGAAAAACTGTTTTTT
TRBV2	once	NA	TRBJ2-2	CASSERLGAKSGELFF	TGTGCCAGCAGTGAAAGGTTAGGGGCGAAGAGCGGGGAGCTGTTTTTT
TRBV7-3	NA	TRBD1	TRBJ1-1	CASSGQGENTEAFF	TGTGCCAGCAGCGGACAGGGTGAAAACACTGAAGCTTTCTTT
TRBV3-1/TRBV3-2	few	NA	TRBJ1-2	CASSQHGRYSDGYTF	TGTGCCAGCAGCCAACATGGTCGGTACTCGGATGGCTACACCTTC
TRBV28	NA	NA	TRBJ1-1	CASSRIHRSTEAFF	TGTGCCAGCAGCCGTATTCACAGGAGTACTGAAGCTTTCTTT
TRBV9	NA	NA	TRBJ2-3	CASSVGLGATDTQYF	TGTGCCAGCAGCGTAGGGCTGGGAGCGACAGATACGCAGTATTTT
TRBV5-1	NA	NA	TRBJ2-1	CASSLETENEQFF	TGCGCCAGCAGCTTGGAGACGGAGAATGAGCAGTTCTTC
TRBV6-5	NA	NA	TRBJ2-3	CASRSGFYFTDTQYF	TGTGCCAGCAGGTCGGGATTTTATTTCACAGATACGCAGTATTTT
TRBV25-1	NA	NA	TRBJ1-1	CASSEFGNTEAFF	TGTGCCAGCAGTGAATTCGGGAACACTGAAGCTTTCTTT
TRBV24-1	few	NA	TRBJ2-1	CATWRRTVSYNEQFF	TGTGCCACCTGGCGTAGGACAGTTTCCTACAATGAGCAGTTCTTC
TRBV7-9	NA	NA	TRBJ2-7	CASSLGGQAYEQYF	TGTGCCAGCAGCTTAGGTGGGCAAGCCTACGAGCAGTACTTC
TRBV6-4	NA	TRBD2	TRBJ2-1	CASPRRLAGGREQFF	TGTGCCAGCCCCCGCCGACTAGCGGGGGGGCGCGAGCAGTTCTTC
TRBV27	NA	TRBD1	TRBJ1-3	CAGTDRGLGNTIYF	TGTGCCGGAACCGACAGGGGGCTTGGAAACACCATATATTTT
TRBV19	NA	NA	TRBJ1-1	CASSIRRLNTEAFF	TGTGCCAGTAGTATTAGGCGGCTGAACACTGAAGCTTTCTTT
TRBV7-9	NA	NA	TRBJ2-5	CASSFHISTDETQYF	TGTGCCAGCAGCTTCCATATTTCGACAGACGAGACCCAGTACTTC
TRBV7-2	NA	NA	TRBJ1-1	CASSLSGQRATEAFF	TGTGCCAGCAGCCTATCGGGACAAAGGGCCACTGAAGCTTTCTTT
TRBV5-1	NA	TRBD2	TRBJ2-3	CASSSRTSRDTQYF	TGCGCCAGCAGCTCCCGGACTAGCAGAGATACGCAGTATTTT
TRBV6-1	NA	TRBD1	TRBJ1-2	CASSDRDRGGYTF	TGTGCCAGCAGTGACCGGGACAGGGGGGGCTACACCTTC
TRBV6-5	NA	TRBD2	TRBJ2-5	CASREIGGGQETQYF	TGTGCCAGCAGGGAGATCGGCGGGGGGCAAGAGACCCAGTACTTC